This is a list of T cell receptor beta chains from one sample in a study of blood T cell repertoires in COVID-19. The method was immunoSEQ multiplex PCR; TCRdb's version includes in-frame clones alone and lacks a portion of them. The sample lists over 95,000 clones; roughly 80% were seen once. The sample comprised peripheral blood. These receptors were collected from a woman aged 60-70 years with acute or convalescent COVID-19. CDR3s leave out the opening cysteine and the closing phenylalanine or tryptophan.

j_call v_call cdr3_aa
TRBJ1-4 TRBV5-1 ASSLGQINEKLF
TRBJ2-1 TRBV6-4 ASNIGTTFYNEQF
TRBJ1-5 TRBV19 ASSTDNQGSPQH
TRBJ2-3 TRBV9 ASSSTGTPRDTQY
TRBJ1-2 TRBV19 ASSIQGSYGYT
TRBJ2-1 TRBV30 AWSVGQIWGNEQF
TRBJ1-2 TRBV11-2 ASNPSTGGVGYT
TRBJ2-7 TRBV5-1 ASSPPLSYEQY
TRBJ1-4 TRBV28 ASLNEKLF
TRBJ2-7 TRBV11-3 ASSYRHSEQY
TRBJ2-2 TRBV7-3 ASSLMGATGELF
TRBJ1-6 TRBV9 ASSPRQGTYNSPLH
TRBJ1-1 TRBV5-1 ASSLAVGPGPTEAF
TRBJ1-5 TRBV5-1 ASSLGQAGQPQH
TRBJ1-5 TRBV12-3/TRBV12-4 ASSLSLNQPQH
TRBJ1-4 TRBV4-1 ASSLPEGAIGEKLF
TRBJ2-5 TRBV4-1 ASSPLRLAGLRETQY
TRBJ2-7 TRBV4-3 ASSQPPSRLAQRGEQY
TRBJ1-2 TRBV24-1 ATRDINGYT
TRBJ2-5 TRBV24-1 ATSDEQGRGGTQY
TRBJ1-5 TRBV28 ASSLWGQGDRQPQH
TRBJ1-2 TRBV7-6 ASSPTAGAGYT
TRBJ1-2 TRBV25-1 ASSEPGTVYGYT
TRBJ1-3 TRBV27 ATSRGLGNTIY
TRBJ1-1 TRBV19 ANRTRVRNTEAF
TRBJ1-2 TRBV2 ASIGDSRWGYT
TRBJ1-1 TRBV6-5 ASSSWGVTEAF
TRBJ1-2 TRBV4-1 ASSQEGQGDYGYT
TRBJ2-7 TRBV7-2 ASSLDRGREQY
TRBJ1-1 TRBV15 ATSRDRGGTEAF
TRBJ1-4 TRBV7-3 ASSRFVANEKLF